The 26 T cell receptor beta chains below all came from one sample that was sequenced in a study of blood T cell repertoires in COVID-19. This table comes from immunoSEQ multiplex PCR, and its TCRdb copy is limited to in-frame clones, with some not included. The table lists 35,000 to 40,000 clones, around four fifths of them singletons. Sample: peripheral blood. Receptor source: a man aged 45-65 years with active or convalescent COVID-19.

This chain uses TRBV11-2 with TRBJ1-4; 7 nucleotides align to TRBD1. In germline, CDR1 is SGHAT, CDR2 FQNNGV. Trimming took 5 bases from V and 3 from J; bases not matched to a gene: 6. The CDR3 consists of 15 residues. This CDR3 is CASSPTGLANEKLFF. The CDR3, as DNA: TGTGCCAGCAGCCCGACAGGGTTGGCTAATGAAAAACTGTTTTTT. Full variable domain (remainder filled in from reference TRBV11-2 and TRBJ1-4): EAGVAQSPRYKIIEKRQSVAFWCNPISGHATLYWYQQILGQGPKLLIQFQNNGVVDDSQLPKDRFSAERLKGVDSTLKIQPAKLEDSAVYLCASSPTGLANEKLFFGSGTQLSVL.

This clone turned up a few times. V usage is TRBV7-2 and J usage is TRBJ1-3; no firm D call. V lost 1 base to trimming and J lost 0 bases, with 7 bases between them. This CDR3 is built from 15 residues. Germline CDR1 is SGHTA and CDR2 is FQGNSA. CDR3 amino acids: CASSLGGLSGNTIYF. CDR3 DNA: TGTGCCAGCAGCTTAGGAGGTCTCTCTGGAAACACCATATATTTT.

For the CDR3, the DNA is TGTGCCAGCACCAAAGGGACAGCTAACTATGGCTACACCTTC. Translating gives CASTKGTANYGYTF. The chain carries TRBV25-1 and TRBJ1-2; 7 bases line up with TRBD1. J was trimmed by 0 bases and V by 7 bases; bases with no gene match: 5. The CDR3 sequence is 14 residues long. CDR1 and CDR2 (germline): MGHDK, SYGVNS.

The chain recombines TRBV6-5 with TRBJ2-3, with 13 bases matching TRBD2. The CDR3 extends over 15 amino acids. The V segment lost 8 bases and the J segment 5 bases; nucleotides outside the gene matches: 7. Germline assignment: CDR1 MNHEY and CDR2 SVGAGI. The CDR3 DNA is TGTGCCAGCCCTACTAGCGGGGGGGCCAAAGATACGCAGTATTTT. Amino acid sequence: CASPTSGGAKDTQYF.

The table lists this clone with a few counts. The chain joins TRBV7-9 to TRBJ1-6, with TRBD1 identical over 7 bases. This CDR3 contains 14 residues. The junction had 6 bases not matched to a gene; V was cut back by 6 bases and J by 7 bases. CDR1 is SEHNR and CDR2 is FQNEAQ in the germline V gene (reference sequence). CDR3 in amino acids: CASRAGGGNSPLHF. As DNA, the CDR3 is TGTGCCAGCAGGGCAGGGGGAGGCAATTCACCCCTCCACTTT.

V and J are TRBV5-1 and TRBJ1-3, with 7 bases fitting TRBD1. Germline V CDR1 and CDR2: SGHRS, YFSETQ. The CDR3 totals 13 residues. The V gene end was trimmed by 4 bases and the J gene end by 8 bases; junction bases not matched to a gene: 6. CDR3 in DNA: TGCGCCAGCAGCAACGGACAGGCGGACACCATATATTTT. Protein: CASSNGQADTIYF.

The sample holds one count of this clone. The CDR3 nucleotides read TGTGCCAGCAGTGAATTGGGGGCTAGGAATGGCTACACCTTC. Protein product: CASSELGARNGYTF. The chain carries TRBV6-1 and TRBJ1-2; maybe TRBD1 (6 bases). V lost 2 bases and J lost 6, with 13 bases in between. Germline loops: CDR1 MNHNS, CDR2 SASEGT. This CDR3 is built from 14 residues.

This chain uses TRBV2 with TRBJ2-7; 7 bases map to TRBD1. After removal of 7 bases from V and 6 bases from J, the junction contained 12 bases not matched to a gene. This CDR3 is 14 amino acids long. CDR1 SNHLY and CDR2 FYNNEI come from the germline V gene. The CDR3 sequence: CASTRGTVVGEQYF. CDR3 DNA: TGTGCCAGCACAAGGGGGACAGTAGTCGGCGAGCAGTACTTC.

The rearrangement uses TRBV7-2 and TRBJ2-1, with D uncertain. The CDR3 has 17 residues. Germline V CDR1 and CDR2: SGHTA, FQGNSA. Trimming removed 2 bases from V and 9 bases from J, with 23 bases in between. As DNA, the CDR3 is TGTGCCAGCAGCTTAAGGCACCCGCTCCAACAGTCCCGTGAGCAGTTCTTC. Its translation: CASSLRHPLQQSREQFF.

The gene calls are TRBV6-1 and TRBJ1-4; the match to TRBD1 covers 11 bases. The CDR3 is made up of 15 amino acids. CDR1 MNHNS and CDR2 SASEGT come from the germline V gene. V was pared by 3 bases and J by 7 bases, with 4 bases of the junction left unmatched. The CDR3 coding sequence is TGTGCCAGCAGTGATATCGGGACAGGGGGTGAAAAACTGTTTTTT. As protein: CASSDIGTGGEKLFF.

The gene calls are TRBV3-1 (or the pseudogene TRBV3-2) and TRBJ1-5, with D maybe TRBD1 (5 bases). Per the germline V gene, CDR1 is LGHDT and CDR2 is YNNKEL (reference sequence). Trimming removed 0 bases at V and 6 bases at J, with 12 bases between. The CDR3 sequence is 15 residues long. CDR3 loop: CASSQDGGATQPQHF. In DNA, the CDR3 is TGTGCCAGCAGCCAAGACGGTGGGGCGACTCAGCCCCAGCATTTT.

The chain is built from TRBV19 and TRBJ2-1, with D unclear. Germline V gene lookup returns CDR1 LNHDA and CDR2 SQIVND (reference sequence). Trimming shortened V by 7 bases and J by 10 bases, and 11 bases separated the two germline ends. The CDR3 extends over 11 amino acids. The CDR3 nucleotides are TGTGCCAGTACCACCTACCGCGAGCAGTTCTTC. Translated, it gives CASTTYREQFF.

This clone was recorded once. This chain links TRBV27 with TRBJ2-3, with 7 bases identical to TRBD1. Losses at the gene ends were 6 bases for V and 4 bases for J; bases not matched to a gene: 4. CDR3 length: 13 amino acids. CDR1 is MNHEY, CDR2 SMNVEV, per germline (reference sequence). The CDR3 reads CASRSTGADTQYF. In DNA form, the CDR3 reads TGTGCCAGCAGAAGTACAGGGGCAGATACGCAGTATTTT.

CDR3: CATSRDRGQMNTEAFF. CDR3 DNA sequence: TGTGCCACCAGCAGAGATCGTGGGCAGATGAACACTGAAGCTTTCTTT. V gene TRBV15 combines with J gene TRBJ1-1, with D hard to call. This CDR3 is 16 amino acids long. Trimming took 0 bases from V and 0 from J, leaving 11 bases between them. Germline CDR1 reads LNHNV; CDR2 reads YYDKDF (reference sequence).

The CDR3 region is CASRAWDSSNQPQHF. The CDR3 region has the DNA TGTGCCAGCAGGGCATGGGACAGCAGCAATCAGCCCCAGCATTTT. The rearrangement joins TRBV6-5 to TRBJ1-5; 7 bases match TRBD1. This CDR3 region has 15 residues. Per germline, CDR1 MNHEY and CDR2 SVGAGI. J lost 1 base, V lost 6 bases, and 6 bases had no gene match.

The sample holds one count of this clone. The rearrangement links TRBV15 to TRBJ2-6; the D is unclear. Looked up from germline, CDR1 is LNHNV and CDR2 is YYDKDF (reference sequence). V was trimmed by 7 bases and J by 4 bases, leaving 8 bases between them. The CDR3 is 13 residues long. For the CDR3, the DNA is TGTGCCACCACCGAAGCAGGGGCCAACGTCCTGACTTTC. Translated, it gives CATTEAGANVLTF.

This clone showed up just a few times. The chain uses TRBV27 and TRBJ2-3, with a possible D match to TRBD2 (6 bases). V lost 2 bases, J lost 4 bases, and 10 bases lay in between. Germline-derived CDR1 and CDR2 are MNHEY and SMNVEV (reference sequence). CDR3 length: 14 residues. The CDR3 bases are TGTGCCAGCAGTTTAACGGAGGGACCAGATACGCAGTATTTT. It codes for CASSLTEGPDTQYF.

V and J are TRBV7-3 and TRBJ2-5; TRBD2 matches at 8 bases. This CDR3 has 15 residues. V lost 5 bases and J lost 5; bases outside the gene matches: 10. Germline V CDR1 and CDR2: SGHTA, FQGTGA. The CDR3 DNA sequence: TGTGCCAGCAGCCAGGCCGGGACTAGTAAGGAGACCCAGTACTTC. Its translation is CASSQAGTSKETQYF.

This clone appeared a few times. The J gene is TRBJ2-7, the V gene TRBV4-2, with D perhaps matching TRBD1 (6 bases). CDR3 length: 15 residues. CDR1 is LGHNA and CDR2 is YNFKEQ in the germline V gene. V dropped 2 bases and J dropped 3 bases, with 14 bases sitting between them. CDR3 in amino acids: CASSQQMTGSYEQYF. CDR3 nucleotide sequence: TGTGCCAGCAGCCAACAAATGACAGGCAGCTACGAGCAGTACTTC.

This clone occurred once. The chain links TRBV25-1 to TRBJ2-1; possibly TRBD2 for D (5 bases). The germline CDR1 and CDR2 sequences are MGHDK and SYGVNS. V was trimmed by 4 bases and J by 6 bases, leaving 19 bases between them. This CDR3 spans 16 amino acids. The CDR3 nucleotides read TGTGCCAGCAGTGCTAAAAAGGCTTGGGGAGCCAATGAGCAGTTCTTC. Protein product: CASSAKKAWGANEQFF. The variable domain in full, with the rest retrieved from reference TRBV25-1 and TRBJ2-1, is EADIYQTPRYLVIGTGKKITLECSQTMGHDKMYWYQQDPGMELHLIHYSYGVNSTEKGDLSSESTVSRIRTEHFPLTLESARPSHTSQYLCASSAKKAWGANEQFFGPGTRLTVL.

J is TRBJ1-4 and V is TRBV9; 12 nucleotides line up with TRBD1. Germline assignment: CDR1 SGDLS and CDR2 YYNGEE. The CDR3 contains 16 residues. Trimming removed 3 bases from V and 5 bases from J; junction bases left unmatched: 5. The CDR3 DNA sequence: TGTGCCAGCAGCGCGGGGGGACAGGGGGCGAATGAAAAACTGTTTTTT. It is translated as CASSAGGQGANEKLFF.

The CDR3, as DNA: TGTGCCGCTTCGGACAGCAAGAACTCCTACGAGCAGTACTTC. Translated: CAASDSKNSYEQYF. This chain links TRBV24-1 with TRBJ2-7, with a weak D call TRBD1 (6 bases). CDR3 size: 14 residues. Germline V gives CDR1 KGHDR, CDR2 SFDVKD. The ends were cut back, 12 bases at V and 0 bases at J, with 17 bases in the middle.

V gene TRBV11-3 combines with J gene TRBJ1-1; 7 nucleotides agree with TRBD1. V was clipped by 1 base and J by 6 bases; unmatched bases: 2. Germline CDR1 and CDR2: SGHNT and YENEEA. The CDR3 has 13 residues. As DNA, the CDR3 is TGTGCCAGCAGCTTAGTCAGGGGGGCTGAAGCTTTCTTT. The encoded protein is CASSLVRGAEAFF. Full variable domain (missing parts from reference TRBV11-3 and TRBJ1-1): EAGVVQSPRYKIIEKKQPVAFWCNPISGHNTLYWYLQNLGQGPELLIRYENEEAVDDSQLPKDRFSAERLKGVDSTLKIQPAELGDSAVYLCASSLVRGAEAFFGQGTRLTVV.

The rearrangement links TRBV24-1 to TRBJ2-3; maybe TRBD1 (6 bases). The CDR3 has 17 residues. In germline, CDR1 is KGHDR, CDR2 SFDVKD. Trimming removed 3 bases from V and 0 bases from J, with 15 bases in between. The CDR3 sequence: CATSDTGRLQSTDTQYF. In nucleotides, the CDR3 is TGTGCCACCAGTGATACAGGGCGGCTCCAGAGCACAGATACGCAGTATTTT.

This clone was observed once. The chain joins TRBV27 to TRBJ2-2; 13 bases fit TRBD2. The CDR3 length is 21 residues. V trimming: 0 bases; J trimming: 1 base; junction bases outside the gene matches: 11. Germline-derived CDR1 and CDR2 are MNHEY and SMNVEV (reference sequence). CDR3 sequence reads: CASSLSPETSGGPLNTGELFF. As DNA, the CDR3 is TGTGCCAGCAGTTTATCCCCCGAGACTAGCGGGGGGCCGCTGAACACCGGGGAGCTGTTTTTT.

The CDR3 region is CASSAQGRDTQYF. In DNA form, the CDR3 reads TGTGCCAGCAGCGCCCAGGGCAGGGATACGCAGTATTTT. This chain connects TRBV7-2 to TRBJ2-3; maybe TRBD1 (5 bases). The CDR3 has 13 residues. CDR1 is SGHTA, CDR2 FQGNSA, per germline. Between the trimmed V and J ends, which lost 5 bases and 6 bases, there was a span of 12 bases.